Below, one T cell receptor (beta chain) is given with its context. The authors ran a second PCR of roughly 6 to 12 cycles using a sample-barcoded 5' primer and a J-beta primer mix. One entry per CDR3 protein, called by TCRdb with MiXCR from the 5' RACE reads. The sample carries around 1,500,000 distinct CDR3 sequences, roughly 40% recorded once. The data derive from a study of blood T cells in healthy people across ages. This CDR3 is built from 15 residues. Germline V gene lookup returns CDR1 SGHTA and CDR2 FQGNSA. V was shortened by 3 bases and J by 11 bases, with 22 bases between the two germline ends.

This sequence joins TRBV7-2 and TRBJ2-5, with D tentatively TRBD2 (6 bases). This sequence was found in a woman aged 18-35 years in good health. The sequencing sample was made of blood. Here the CDR3 DNA reads TGTGCCAGCAGCTTGAGGCGGGACGGCCACAATGAGCAGTACTTC. Protein product: CASSLRRDGHNEQYF. The whole variable domain, filled in from reference TRBV7-2 and TRBJ2-5, reads GAGVSQSPSNKVTEKGKDVELRCDPISGHTALYWYRQSLGQGLEFLIYFQGNSAPDKSGLPSDRFSAERTGGSVSTLTIQRTQQEDSAVYLCASSLRRDGHNEQYFGPGTRLLVL.